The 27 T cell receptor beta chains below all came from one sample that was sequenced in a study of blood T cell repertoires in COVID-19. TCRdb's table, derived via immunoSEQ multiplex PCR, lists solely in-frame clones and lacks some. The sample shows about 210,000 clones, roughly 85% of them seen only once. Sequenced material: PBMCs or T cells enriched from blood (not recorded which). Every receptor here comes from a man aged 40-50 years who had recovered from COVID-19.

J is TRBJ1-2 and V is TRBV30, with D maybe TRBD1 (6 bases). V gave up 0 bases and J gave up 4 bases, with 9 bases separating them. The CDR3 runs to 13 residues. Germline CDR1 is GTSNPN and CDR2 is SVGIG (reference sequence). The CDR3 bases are TGTGCCTGGAGTGTTCAGGGGTTCTATGGCTACACCTTC. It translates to CAWSVQGFYGYTF.

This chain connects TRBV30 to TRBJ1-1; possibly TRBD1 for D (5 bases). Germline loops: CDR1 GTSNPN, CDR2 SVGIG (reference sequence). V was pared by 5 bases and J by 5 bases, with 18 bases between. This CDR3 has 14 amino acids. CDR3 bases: TGTGCCTGGGTACGGGGGGGGACGAGGACTGAAGCTTTCTTT. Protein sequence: CAWVRGGTRTEAFF.

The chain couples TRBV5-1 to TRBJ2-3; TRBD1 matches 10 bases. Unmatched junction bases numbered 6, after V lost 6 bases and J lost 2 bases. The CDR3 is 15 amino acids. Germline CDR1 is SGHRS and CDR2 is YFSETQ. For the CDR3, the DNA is TGCGCCAGCACGGGTGGGACAGGGGTCACAGATACGCAGTATTTT. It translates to CASTGGTGVTDTQYF.

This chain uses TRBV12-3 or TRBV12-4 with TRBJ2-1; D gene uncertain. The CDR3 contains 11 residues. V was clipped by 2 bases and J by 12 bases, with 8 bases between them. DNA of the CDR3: TGTGCCAGCAGTTTATCCCTCAGGCAGTTCTTC. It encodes CASSLSLRQFF.

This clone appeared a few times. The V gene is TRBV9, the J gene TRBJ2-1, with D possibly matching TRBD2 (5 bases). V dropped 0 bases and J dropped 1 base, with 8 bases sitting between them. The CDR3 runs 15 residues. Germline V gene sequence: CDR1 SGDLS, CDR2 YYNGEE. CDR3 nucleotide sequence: TGTGCCAGCAGCGTAGAACTAGTTTCCTACAATGAGCAGTTCTTC. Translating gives CASSVELVSYNEQFF. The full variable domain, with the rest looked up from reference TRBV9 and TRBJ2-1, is DSGVTQTPKHLITATGQRVTLRCSPRSGDLSVYWYQQSLDQGLQFLIQYYNGEERAKGNILERFSAQQFPDLHSELNLSSLELGDSALYFCASSVELVSYNEQFFGPGTRLTVL.

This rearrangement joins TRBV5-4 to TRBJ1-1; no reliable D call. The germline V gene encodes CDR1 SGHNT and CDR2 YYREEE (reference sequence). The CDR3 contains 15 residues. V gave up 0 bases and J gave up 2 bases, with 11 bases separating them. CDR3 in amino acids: CASSLGASVNTEAFF. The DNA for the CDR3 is TGTGCCAGCAGCTTGGGGGCGTCAGTAAACACTGAAGCTTTCTTT.

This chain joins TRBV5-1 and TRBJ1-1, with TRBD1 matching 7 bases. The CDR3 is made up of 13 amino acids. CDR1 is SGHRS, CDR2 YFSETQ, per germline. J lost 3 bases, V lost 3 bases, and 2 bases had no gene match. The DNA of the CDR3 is TGCGCCAGCAGCTGGGACAGTGACACTGAAGCTTTCTTT. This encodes CASSWDSDTEAFF.

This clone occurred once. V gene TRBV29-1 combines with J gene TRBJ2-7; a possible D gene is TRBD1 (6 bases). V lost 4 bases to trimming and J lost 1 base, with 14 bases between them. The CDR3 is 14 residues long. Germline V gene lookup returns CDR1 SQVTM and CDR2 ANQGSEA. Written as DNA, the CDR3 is TGCAGCGTTGGGGACATCTACTCTTCCTACGAGCAGTACTTC. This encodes CSVGDIYSSYEQYF.

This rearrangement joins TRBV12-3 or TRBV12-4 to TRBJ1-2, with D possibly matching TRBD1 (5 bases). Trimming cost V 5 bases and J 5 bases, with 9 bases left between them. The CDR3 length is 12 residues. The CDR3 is CASSLPGYGYTF. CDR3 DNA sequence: TGTGCCAGCAGTCTTCCAGGGTATGGCTACACCTTC.

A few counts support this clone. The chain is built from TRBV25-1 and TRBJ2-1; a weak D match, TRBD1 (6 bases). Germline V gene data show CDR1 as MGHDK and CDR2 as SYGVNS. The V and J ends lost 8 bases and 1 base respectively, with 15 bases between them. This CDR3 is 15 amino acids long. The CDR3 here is CASRTGIASYNEQFF. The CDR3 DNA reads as TGTGCCAGCCGTACAGGGATAGCTTCCTACAATGAGCAGTTCTTC.

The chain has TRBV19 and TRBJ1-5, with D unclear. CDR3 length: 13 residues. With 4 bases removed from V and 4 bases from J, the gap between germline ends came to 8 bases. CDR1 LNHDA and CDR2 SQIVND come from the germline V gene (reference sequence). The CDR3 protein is CASSKQTNQPQHF. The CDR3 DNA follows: TGTGCCAGTAGTAAGCAAACGAATCAGCCCCAGCATTTT.

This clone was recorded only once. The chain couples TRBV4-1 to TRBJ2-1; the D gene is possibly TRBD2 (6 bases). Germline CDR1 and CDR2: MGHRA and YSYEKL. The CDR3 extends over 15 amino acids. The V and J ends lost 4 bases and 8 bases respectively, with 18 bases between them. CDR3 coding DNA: TGCGCCAGCAGCCGTCGGGAGAAGGTGGGCGATGAGCAGTTCTTC. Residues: CASSRREKVGDEQFF.

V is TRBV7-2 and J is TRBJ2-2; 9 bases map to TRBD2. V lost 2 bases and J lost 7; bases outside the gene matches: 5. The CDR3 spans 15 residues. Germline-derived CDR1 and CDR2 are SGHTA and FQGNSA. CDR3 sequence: CASSLLGTSIGELFF. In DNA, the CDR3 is TGTGCCAGCAGCTTATTAGGGACTAGCATCGGGGAGCTGTTTTTT. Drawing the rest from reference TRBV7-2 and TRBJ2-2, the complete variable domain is GAGVSQSPSNKVTEKGKDVELRCDPISGHTALYWYRQSLGQGLEFLIYFQGNSAPDKSGLPSDRFSAERTGGSVSTLTIQRTQQEDSAVYLCASSLLGTSIGELFFGEGSRLTVL.

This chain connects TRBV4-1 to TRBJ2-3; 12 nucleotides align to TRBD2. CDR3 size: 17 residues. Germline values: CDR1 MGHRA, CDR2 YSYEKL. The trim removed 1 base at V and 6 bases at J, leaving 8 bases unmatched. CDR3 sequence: CASSQGGLAGGADTQYF. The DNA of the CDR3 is TGCGCCAGCAGCCAAGGGGGTCTAGCGGGAGGGGCCGATACGCAGTATTTT.

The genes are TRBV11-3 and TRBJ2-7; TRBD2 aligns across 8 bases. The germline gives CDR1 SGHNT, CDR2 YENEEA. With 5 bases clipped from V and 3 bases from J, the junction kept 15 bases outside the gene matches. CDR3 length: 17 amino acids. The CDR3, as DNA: TGTGCCAGCAGCCTCACCCGGCGGGCGGGAGGTATCTACGAGCAGTACTTC. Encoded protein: CASSLTRRAGGIYEQYF.

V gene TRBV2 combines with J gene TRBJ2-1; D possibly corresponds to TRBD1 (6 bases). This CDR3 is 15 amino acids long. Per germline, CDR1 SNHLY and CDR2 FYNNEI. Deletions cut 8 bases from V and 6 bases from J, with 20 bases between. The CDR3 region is CASQNRESFGNEQFF. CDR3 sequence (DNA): TGTGCCAGCCAAAACAGGGAATCGTTCGGCAATGAGCAGTTCTTC.

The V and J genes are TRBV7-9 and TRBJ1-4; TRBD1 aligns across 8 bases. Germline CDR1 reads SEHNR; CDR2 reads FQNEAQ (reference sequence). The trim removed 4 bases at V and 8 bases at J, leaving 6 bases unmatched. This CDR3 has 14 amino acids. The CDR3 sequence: CASSSGQGVEKLFF. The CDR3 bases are TGTGCCAGCAGCTCAGGACAGGGTGTCGAAAAACTGTTTTTT.

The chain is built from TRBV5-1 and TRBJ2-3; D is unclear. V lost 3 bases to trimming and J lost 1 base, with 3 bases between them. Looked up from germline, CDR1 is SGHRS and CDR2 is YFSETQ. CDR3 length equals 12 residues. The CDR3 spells CASSSGTDTQYF. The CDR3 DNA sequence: TGCGCCAGCAGCTCGGGCACAGATACGCAGTATTTT.

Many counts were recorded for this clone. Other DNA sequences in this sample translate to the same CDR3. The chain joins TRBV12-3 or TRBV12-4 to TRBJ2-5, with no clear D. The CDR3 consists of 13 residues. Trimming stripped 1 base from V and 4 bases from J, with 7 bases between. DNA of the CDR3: TGTGCCAGCAGTTTAGGAACAGCAGAGACCCAGTACTTC. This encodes CASSLGTAETQYF.

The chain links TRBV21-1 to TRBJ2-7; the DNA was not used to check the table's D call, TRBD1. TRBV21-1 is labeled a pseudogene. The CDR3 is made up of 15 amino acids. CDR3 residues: CASSKVGTVSYEQYF. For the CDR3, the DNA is TGTGCCAGCAGCAAAGTTGGGACAGTCTCCTACGAGCAGTACTTC.

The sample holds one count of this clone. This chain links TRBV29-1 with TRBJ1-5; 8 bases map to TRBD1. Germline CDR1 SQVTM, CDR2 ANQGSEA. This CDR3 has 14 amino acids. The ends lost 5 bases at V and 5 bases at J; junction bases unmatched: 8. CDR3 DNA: TGCAGCGTTTGGACAGGGTGGGAGGATCAGCCCCAGCATTTT. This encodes CSVWTGWEDQPQHF.

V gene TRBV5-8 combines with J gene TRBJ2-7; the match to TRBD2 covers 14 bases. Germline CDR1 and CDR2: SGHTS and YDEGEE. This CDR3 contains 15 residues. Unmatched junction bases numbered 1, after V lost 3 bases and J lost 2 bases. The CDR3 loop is CASSSTSGRAYEQYF. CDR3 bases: TGTGCCAGCAGCTCGACTAGCGGGAGGGCCTACGAGCAGTACTTC. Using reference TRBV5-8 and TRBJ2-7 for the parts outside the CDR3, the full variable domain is EAGVTQSPTHLIKTRGQQATLRCSPISGHTSVYWYQQALGLGLQFLLWYDEGEERNRGNFPPRFSGRQFPNYSSELNVNALELEDSALYLCASSSTSGRAYEQYFGPGTRLTVT.

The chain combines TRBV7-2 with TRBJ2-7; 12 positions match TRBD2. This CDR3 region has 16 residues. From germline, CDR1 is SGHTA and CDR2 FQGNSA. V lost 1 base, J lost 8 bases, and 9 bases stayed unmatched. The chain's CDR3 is CASSLVSTSGSRKQYF. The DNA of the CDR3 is TGTGCCAGCAGCTTAGTCTCGACTAGCGGGAGTAGAAAGCAGTACTTC.

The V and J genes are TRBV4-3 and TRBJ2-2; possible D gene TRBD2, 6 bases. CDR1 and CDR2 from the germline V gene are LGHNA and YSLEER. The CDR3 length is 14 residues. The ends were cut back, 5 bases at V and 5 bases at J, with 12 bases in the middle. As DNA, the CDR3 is TGCGCCAGCAGCTTCACTAGCAAAACCGGGGAGCTGTTTTTT. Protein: CASSFTSKTGELFF.

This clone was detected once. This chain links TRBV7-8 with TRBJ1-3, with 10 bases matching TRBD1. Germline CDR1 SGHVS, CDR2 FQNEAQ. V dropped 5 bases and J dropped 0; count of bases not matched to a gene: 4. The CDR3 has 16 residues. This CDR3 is CASSRRTGGSGNTIYF. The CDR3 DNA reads TGTGCCAGCAGCAGACGGACAGGGGGCTCTGGAAACACCATATATTTT. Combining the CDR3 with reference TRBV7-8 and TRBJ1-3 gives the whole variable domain GAGVSQSPRYKVAKRGQDVALRCDPISGHVSLFWYQQALGQGPEFLTYFQNEAQLDKSGLPSDRFFAERPEGSVSTLKIQRTQQEDSAVYLCASSRRTGGSGNTIYFGEGSWLTVV.

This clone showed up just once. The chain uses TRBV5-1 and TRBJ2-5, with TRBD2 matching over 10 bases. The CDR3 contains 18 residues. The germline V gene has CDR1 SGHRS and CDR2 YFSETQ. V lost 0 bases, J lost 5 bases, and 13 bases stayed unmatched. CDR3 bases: TGCGCCAGCAGCTTGGGAGGACTAGCGGAGGGGGGCCGGGAGACCCAGTACTTC. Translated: CASSLGGLAEGGRETQYF. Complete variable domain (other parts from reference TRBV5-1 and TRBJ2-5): KAGVTQTPRYLIKTRGQQVTLSCSPISGHRSVSWYQQTPGQGLQFLFEYFSETQRNKGNFPGRFSGRQFSNSRSEMNVSTLELGDSALYLCASSLGGLAEGGRETQYFGPGTRLLVL.

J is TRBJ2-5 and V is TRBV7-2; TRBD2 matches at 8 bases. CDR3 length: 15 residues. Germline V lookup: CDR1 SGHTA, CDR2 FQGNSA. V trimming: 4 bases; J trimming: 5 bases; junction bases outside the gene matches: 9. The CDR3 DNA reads TGTGCCAGCAGCTATATTCCGGGAGGGCGGGAGACCCAGTACTTC. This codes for CASSYIPGGRETQYF.